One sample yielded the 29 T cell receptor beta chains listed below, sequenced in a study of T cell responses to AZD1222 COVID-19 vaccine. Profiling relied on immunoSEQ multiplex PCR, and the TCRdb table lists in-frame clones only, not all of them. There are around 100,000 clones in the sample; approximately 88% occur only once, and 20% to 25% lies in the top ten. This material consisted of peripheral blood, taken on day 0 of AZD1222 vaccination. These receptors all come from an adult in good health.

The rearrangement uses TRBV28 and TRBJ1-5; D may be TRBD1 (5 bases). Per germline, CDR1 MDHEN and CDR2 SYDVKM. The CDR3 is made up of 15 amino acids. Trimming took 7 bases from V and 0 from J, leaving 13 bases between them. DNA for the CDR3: TGTGCCAGCATCCAGGGAGGGGATAGCAATCAGCCCCAGCATTTT. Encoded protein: CASIQGGDSNQPQHF.

The CDR3 sequence: CASSAQGLAGSQETQYF. The CDR3 DNA follows: TGCGCCAGCAGTGCCCAAGGGCTAGCGGGATCCCAAGAGACCCAGTACTTC. The rearrangement links TRBV10-1 to TRBJ2-5; 9 bases fit TRBD2. Germline values: CDR1 WNHNN, CDR2 SYGVQD (reference sequence). Losses at the gene ends were 4 bases for V and 1 base for J; bases not matched to a gene: 10. The CDR3 is made up of 17 amino acids.

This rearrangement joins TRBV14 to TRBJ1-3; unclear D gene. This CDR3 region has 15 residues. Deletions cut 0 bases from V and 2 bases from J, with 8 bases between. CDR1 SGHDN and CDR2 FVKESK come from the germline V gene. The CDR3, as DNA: TGTGCCAGCAGCCAAGATAGACGACCTGGAAACACCATATATTTT. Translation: CASSQDRRPGNTIYF. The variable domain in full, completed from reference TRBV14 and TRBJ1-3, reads EAGVTQFPSHSVIEKGQTVTLRCDPISGHDNLYWYRRVMGKEIKFLLHFVKESKQDESGMPNNRFLAERTGGTYSTLKVQPAELEDSGVYFCASSQDRRPGNTIYFGEGSWLTVV.

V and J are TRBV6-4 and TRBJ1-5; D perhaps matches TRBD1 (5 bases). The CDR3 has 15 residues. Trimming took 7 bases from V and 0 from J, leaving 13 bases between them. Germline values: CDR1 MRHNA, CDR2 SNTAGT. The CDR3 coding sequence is TGTGCCAGCAAACGGGACGCCGGTAGCAATCAGCCCCAGCATTTT. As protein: CASKRDAGSNQPQHF.

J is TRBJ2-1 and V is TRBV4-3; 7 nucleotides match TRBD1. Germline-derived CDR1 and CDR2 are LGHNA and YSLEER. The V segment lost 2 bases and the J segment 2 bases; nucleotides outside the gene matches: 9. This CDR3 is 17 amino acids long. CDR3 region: CASSQMTGQQAYNEQFF. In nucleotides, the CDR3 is TGCGCCAGCAGCCAAATGACAGGGCAGCAAGCCTACAATGAGCAGTTCTTC.

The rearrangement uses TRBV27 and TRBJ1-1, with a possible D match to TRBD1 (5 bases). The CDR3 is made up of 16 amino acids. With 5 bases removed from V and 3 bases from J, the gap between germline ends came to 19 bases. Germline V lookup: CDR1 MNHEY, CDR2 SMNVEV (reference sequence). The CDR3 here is CASSPSVGPLHTEAFF. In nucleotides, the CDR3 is TGTGCCAGCAGTCCCTCCGTGGGGCCTCTTCACACTGAAGCTTTCTTT.

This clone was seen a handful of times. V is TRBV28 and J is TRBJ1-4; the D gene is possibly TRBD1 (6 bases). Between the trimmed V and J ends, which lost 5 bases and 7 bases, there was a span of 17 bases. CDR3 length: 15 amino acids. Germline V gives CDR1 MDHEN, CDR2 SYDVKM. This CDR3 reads CASSLLAGGVEKLFF. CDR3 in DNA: TGTGCCAGCAGTCTCCTGGCGGGGGGCGTTGAAAAACTGTTTTTT.

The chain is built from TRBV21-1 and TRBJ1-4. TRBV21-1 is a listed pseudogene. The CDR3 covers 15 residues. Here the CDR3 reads CASSLRTCMCEKLFF. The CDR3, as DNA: TGTGCCAGCAGCTTAAGGACTTGTATGTGTGAAAAACTGTTTTTT.

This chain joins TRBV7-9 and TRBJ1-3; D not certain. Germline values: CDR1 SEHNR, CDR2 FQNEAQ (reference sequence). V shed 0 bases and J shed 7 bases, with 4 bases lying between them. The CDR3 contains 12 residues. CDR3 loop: CASSLAVNTIYF. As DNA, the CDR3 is TGTGCCAGCAGCTTAGCCGTTAACACCATATATTTT.

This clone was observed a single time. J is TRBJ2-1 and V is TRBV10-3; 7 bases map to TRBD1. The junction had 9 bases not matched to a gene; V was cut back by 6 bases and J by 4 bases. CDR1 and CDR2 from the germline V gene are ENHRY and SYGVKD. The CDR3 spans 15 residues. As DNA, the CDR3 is TGTGCCATCAGCCCCCCGGGACAGAATTACAATGAGCAGTTCTTC. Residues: CAISPPGQNYNEQFF.

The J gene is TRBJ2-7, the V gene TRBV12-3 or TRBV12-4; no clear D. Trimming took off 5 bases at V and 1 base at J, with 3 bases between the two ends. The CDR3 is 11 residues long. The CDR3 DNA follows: TGTGCCAGCAGTCAGTCCTACGAGCAGTACTTC. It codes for CASSQSYEQYF.

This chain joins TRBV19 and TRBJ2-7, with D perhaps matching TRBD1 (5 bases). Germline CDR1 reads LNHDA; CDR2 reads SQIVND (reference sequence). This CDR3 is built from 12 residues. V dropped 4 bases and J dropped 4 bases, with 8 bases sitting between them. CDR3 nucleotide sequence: TGTGCCAGTAGTAGGTCAGGGTACGAGCAGTACTTC. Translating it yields CASSRSGYEQYF. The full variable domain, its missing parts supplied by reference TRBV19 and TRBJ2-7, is DGGITQSPKYLFRKEGQNVTLSCEQNLNHDAMYWYRQDPGQGLRLIYYSQIVNDFQKGDIAEGYSVSREKKESFPLTVTSAQKNPTAFYLCASSRSGYEQYFGPGTRLTVT.

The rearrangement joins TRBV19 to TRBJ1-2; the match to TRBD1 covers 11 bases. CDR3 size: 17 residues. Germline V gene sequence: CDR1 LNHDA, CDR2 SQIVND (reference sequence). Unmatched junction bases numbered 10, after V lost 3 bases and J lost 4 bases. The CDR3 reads CASSIADRGLTGYGYTF. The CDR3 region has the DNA TGTGCCAGTAGTATTGCGGACAGGGGGCTTACGGGCTATGGCTACACCTTC.

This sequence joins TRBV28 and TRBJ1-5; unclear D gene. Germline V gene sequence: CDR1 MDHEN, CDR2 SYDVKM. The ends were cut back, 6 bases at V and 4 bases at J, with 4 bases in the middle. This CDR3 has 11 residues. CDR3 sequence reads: CASRGNQPQHF. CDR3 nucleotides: TGTGCCAGCAGGGGGAATCAGCCCCAGCATTTT.

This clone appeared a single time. The CDR3 DNA reads TGTGCCAGCTGTGTTAGCGGGAGAGATGAGGAGACCCAGTACTTC. The encoded protein is CASCVSGRDEETQYF. The chain is built from TRBV7-2 and TRBJ2-5; 9 positions agree with TRBD2. CDR1 and CDR2 from the germline V gene are SGHTA and FQGNSA. This CDR3 is built from 15 residues. The V segment lost 8 bases and the J segment 5 bases; nucleotides outside the gene matches: 12.

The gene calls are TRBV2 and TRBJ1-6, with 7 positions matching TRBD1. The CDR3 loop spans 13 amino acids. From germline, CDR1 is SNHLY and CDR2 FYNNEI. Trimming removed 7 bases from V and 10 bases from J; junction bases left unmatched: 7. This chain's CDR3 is CASTDRDGSPLHF. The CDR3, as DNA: TGTGCCAGCACTGACAGGGACGGCTCACCCCTCCACTTT.

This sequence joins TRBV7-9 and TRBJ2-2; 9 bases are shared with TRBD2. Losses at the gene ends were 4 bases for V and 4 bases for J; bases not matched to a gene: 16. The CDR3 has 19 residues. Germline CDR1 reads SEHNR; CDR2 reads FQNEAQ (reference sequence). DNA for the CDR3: TGTGCCAGCAGCTCACTAACGGGGCAGCGGGGGGCCGGCACCGGGGAGCTGTTTTTT. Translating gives CASSSLTGQRGAGTGELFF.

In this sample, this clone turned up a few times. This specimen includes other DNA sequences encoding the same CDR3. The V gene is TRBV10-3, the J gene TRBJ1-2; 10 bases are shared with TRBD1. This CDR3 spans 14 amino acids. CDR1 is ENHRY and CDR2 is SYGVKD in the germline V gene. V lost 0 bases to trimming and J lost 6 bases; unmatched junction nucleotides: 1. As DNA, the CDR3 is TGTGCCATCAGTGAGTCGGGGACAGGGGATGGCTACACCTTC. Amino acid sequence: CAISESGTGDGYTF.

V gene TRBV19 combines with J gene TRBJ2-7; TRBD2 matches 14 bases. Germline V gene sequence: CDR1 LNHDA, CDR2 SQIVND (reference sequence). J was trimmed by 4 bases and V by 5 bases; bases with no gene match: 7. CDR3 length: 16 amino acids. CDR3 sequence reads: CASSSPGLAGAYEQYF. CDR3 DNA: TGTGCCAGTAGTTCTCCGGGACTAGCGGGAGCTTACGAGCAGTACTTC.

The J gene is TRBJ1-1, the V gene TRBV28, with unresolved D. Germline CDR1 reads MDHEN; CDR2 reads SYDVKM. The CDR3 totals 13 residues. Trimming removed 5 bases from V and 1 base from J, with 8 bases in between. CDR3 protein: CASSPFTNTEAFF. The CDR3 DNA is TGTGCCAGCAGTCCCTTCACGAACACTGAAGCTTTCTTT.

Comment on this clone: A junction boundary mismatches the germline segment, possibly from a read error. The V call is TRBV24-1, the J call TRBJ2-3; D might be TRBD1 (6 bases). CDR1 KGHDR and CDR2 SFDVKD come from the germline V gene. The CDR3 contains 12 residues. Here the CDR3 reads CATRDSTDTQYF. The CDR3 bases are TGTGCCACCAGGGACAGCACAGATACACAGTATTTT.

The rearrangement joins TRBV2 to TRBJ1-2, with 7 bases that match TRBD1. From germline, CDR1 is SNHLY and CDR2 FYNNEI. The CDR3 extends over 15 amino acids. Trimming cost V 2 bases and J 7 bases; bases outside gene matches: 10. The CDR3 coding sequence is TGTGCCAGCAGTGAATTACAGGGGCCGCCGGCTGGCTACACCTTC. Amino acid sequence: CASSELQGPPAGYTF.

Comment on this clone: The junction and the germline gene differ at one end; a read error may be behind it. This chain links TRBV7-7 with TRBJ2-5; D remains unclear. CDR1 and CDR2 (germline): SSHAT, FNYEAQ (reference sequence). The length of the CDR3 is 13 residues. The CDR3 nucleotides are TGTGCTAGCAGCTTAGGCGAGAAAGAGACCCAGTACTTC. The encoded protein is CASSLGEKETQYF.

The CDR3 nucleotides are TGTGCCTGGAGTGTTTTTCGGTTAGGCAGGAACACTGAAGCTTTCTTT. It is translated as CAWSVFRLGRNTEAFF. The chain is built from TRBV30 and TRBJ1-1; D is uncertain. The CDR3 loop spans 16 amino acids. The V gene's germline CDR1 is GTSNPN and CDR2 SVGIG (reference sequence). V lost 0 bases, J lost 1 base, and 15 bases lay in between. The full variable domain, its missing parts supplied by reference TRBV30 and TRBJ1-1, is SQTIHQWPATLVQPVGSPLSLECTVEGTSNPNLYWYRQAAGRGLQLLFYSVGIGQISSEVPQNLSASRPQDRQFILSSKKLLLSDSGFYLCAWSVFRLGRNTEAFFGQGTRLTVV.

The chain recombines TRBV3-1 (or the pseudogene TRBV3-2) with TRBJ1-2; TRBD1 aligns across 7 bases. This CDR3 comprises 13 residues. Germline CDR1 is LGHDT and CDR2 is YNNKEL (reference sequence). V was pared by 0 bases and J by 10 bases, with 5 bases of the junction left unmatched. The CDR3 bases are TGTGCCAGCAGCCAAGAGACAGGGAAGGTCTACACCTTC. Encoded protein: CASSQETGKVYTF.

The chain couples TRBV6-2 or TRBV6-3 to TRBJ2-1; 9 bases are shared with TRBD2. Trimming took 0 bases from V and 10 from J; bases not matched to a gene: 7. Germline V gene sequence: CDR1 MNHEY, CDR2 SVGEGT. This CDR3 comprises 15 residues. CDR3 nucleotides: TGTGCCAGCAGTTACTCTGGGCTAGCGGGGAGGGAGCAGTTCTTC. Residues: CASSYSGLAGREQFF.

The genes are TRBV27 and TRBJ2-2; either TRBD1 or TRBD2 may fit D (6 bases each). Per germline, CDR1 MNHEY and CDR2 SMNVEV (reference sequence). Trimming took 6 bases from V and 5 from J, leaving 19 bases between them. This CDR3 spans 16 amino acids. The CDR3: CASSPAPGAGTGELFF. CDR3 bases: TGTGCCAGCAGCCCGGCGCCGGGGGCGGGGACCGGGGAGCTGTTTTTT.

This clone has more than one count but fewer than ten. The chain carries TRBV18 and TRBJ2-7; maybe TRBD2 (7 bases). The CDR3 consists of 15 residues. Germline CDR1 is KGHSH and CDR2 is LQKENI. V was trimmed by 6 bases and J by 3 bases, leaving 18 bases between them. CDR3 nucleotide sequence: TGTGCCAGCTCCCAGGGAGGGGGGGTTTTCTACGAGCAGTACTTC. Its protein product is CASSQGGGVFYEQYF.

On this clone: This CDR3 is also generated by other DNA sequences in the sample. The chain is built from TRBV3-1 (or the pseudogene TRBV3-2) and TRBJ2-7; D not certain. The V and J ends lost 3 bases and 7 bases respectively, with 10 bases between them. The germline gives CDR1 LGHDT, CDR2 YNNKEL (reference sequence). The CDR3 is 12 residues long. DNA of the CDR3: TGTGCCAGCAGCCAGTCAAGCAGGGAGCAGTACTTC. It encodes CASSQSSREQYF.